The 8 T cell receptor beta chains below come from one sample, sequenced in a study of cytomegalovirus exposure and HLA in healthy donors. It was with 60 Vbeta and 13 Jbeta primers that the PCR ran. Sequencing was performed with immunoSEQ multiplex PCR; in TCRdb, only in-frame clones are kept and a portion is missing. In the table there are roughly 150,000 clones, approximately 84% of which are singletons. Sequencing was done on a sample of PBMCs. The receptors originated from a man aged 30 to 39 in good health and CMV-seronegative.

The chain links TRBV11-2 to TRBJ2-3; 7 nucleotides match TRBD1. The J segment lost 0 bases and the V segment lost 6 bases, leaving 6 bases of the junction unmatched. This CDR3 contains 15 residues. Germline assignment: CDR1 SGHAT and CDR2 FQNNGV. The CDR3 here is CASRQQGRSTDTQYF. CDR3 sequence (DNA): TGTGCCAGCAGACAACAGGGGCGAAGCACAGATACGCAGTATTTT. Full variable domain (missing parts from reference TRBV11-2 and TRBJ2-3): EAGVAQSPRYKIIEKRQSVAFWCNPISGHATLYWYQQILGQGPKLLIQFQNNGVVDDSQLPKDRFSAERLKGVDSTLKIQPAKLEDSAVYLCASRQQGRSTDTQYFGPGTRLTVL.

J is TRBJ2-5 and V is TRBV19, with unresolved D. CDR3 length: 13 amino acids. Germline-derived CDR1 and CDR2 are LNHDA and SQIVND (reference sequence). V shed 3 bases and J shed 3 bases, with 8 bases lying between them. CDR3: CASSMRAEETQYF. DNA of the CDR3: TGTGCCAGTAGTATGAGAGCCGAAGAGACCCAGTACTTC.

This clone was detected only a few times. V usage is TRBV5-1 and J usage is TRBJ2-2; D might be TRBD1 (5 bases). The CDR3 consists of 17 residues. The germline CDR1 and CDR2 sequences are SGHRS and YFSETQ. Trimming stripped 0 bases from V and 0 bases from J, with 12 bases between. The CDR3 DNA follows: TGCGCCAGCAGCTTGGGAGTTGGGGCAGCGAACACCGGGGAGCTGTTTTTT. This encodes CASSLGVGAANTGELFF.

The genes are TRBV4-3 and TRBJ2-2; perhaps TRBD2 as D (5 bases). Trimming removed 0 bases at V and 4 bases at J, with 15 bases between. The CDR3 length is 17 residues. CDR1 is LGHNA, CDR2 YSLEER, per germline. For the CDR3, the DNA is TGCGCCAGCAGCCAAGAGCGTTACGGAGGAAGCACCGGGGAGCTGTTTTTT. Its translation is CASSQERYGGSTGELFF.

The V and J genes are TRBV14 and TRBJ2-7, with TRBD2 as a possible D gene (5 bases). The CDR3 sequence is 15 residues long. Germline values: CDR1 SGHDN, CDR2 FVKESK. The ends were cut back, 0 bases at V and 3 bases at J, with 12 bases in the middle. The CDR3 DNA follows: TGTGCCAGCAGCCAAGATTCTAGCCCCCTCTACGAGCAGTACTTC. As protein: CASSQDSSPLYEQYF. The whole variable domain, remainder taken from reference TRBV14 and TRBJ2-7, is EAGVTQFPSHSVIEKGQTVTLRCDPISGHDNLYWYRRVMGKEIKFLLHFVKESKQDESGMPNNRFLAERTGGTYSTLKVQPAELEDSGVYFCASSQDSSPLYEQYFGPGTRLTVT.

The chain uses TRBV5-6 and TRBJ2-3; D not certain. The CDR3 sequence is 15 residues long. CDR1 and CDR2 (germline): SGHDT, YYEEEE. Trimming removed 2 bases from V and 0 bases from J, with 10 bases in between. CDR3 in amino acids: CASSFTRASTDTQYF. CDR3 nucleotides: TGTGCCAGCAGCTTTACACGTGCTAGCACAGATACGCAGTATTTT.

This clone was detected a few times. This chain joins TRBV10-3 and TRBJ2-7; TRBD1 might be the D (5 bases). The V gene lost 11 bases and the J gene lost 5 bases, with 16 bases spanning the gap. This CDR3 spans 12 amino acids. Looked up from germline, CDR1 is ENHRY and CDR2 is SYGVKD. The CDR3 reads CAPPPGWNEQYF. CDR3 coding DNA: TGTGCCCCCCCTCCAGGGTGGAACGAGCAGTACTTC.

The rearrangement links TRBV20-1 to TRBJ2-1, with D perhaps TRBD1 (5 bases). The CDR3 has 11 amino acids. CDR1 DFQATT and CDR2 SNEGSKA come from the germline V gene (reference sequence). The V end was cut by 6 bases, the J end by 8 bases, with 11 bases between. The CDR3 DNA reads as TGCAGTGCCCAGGGATATGATGAGCAGTTCTTC. This translates into CSAQGYDEQFF.